Listed below are T cell receptor beta chains from one sample, sequenced in a study of cytomegalovirus exposure and HLA in healthy donors. TCRdb keeps only in-frame clones here, not all; method: immunoSEQ multiplex PCR. The sample consists of about 160,000 clones, around 74% of them appearing once. The sample was PBMCs. Receptor source: a female donor in good health and CMV-seronegative. Each CDR3 is given with its conserved first and last residue. Each record gives: D gene, J gene, V gene, clone size, CDR3 DNA, CDR3 protein. The D gene is left open where the match is weak. Size is omitted from some rows. Given values are once, few, many or a class for expanded clones.

TRBD2 TRBJ2-7 TRBV7-2 once TGTGCCAGCAGCCCCCCAGCGGGAGTCGAGCAGTACTTC CASSPPAGVEQYF
TRBD1 TRBJ2-5 TRBV25-1 few TGTGCCAGCAGGCACCCGGGACAGGGTGGGGAGACCCAGTACTTC CASRHPGQGGETQYF
TRBD2 TRBJ2-1 TRBV7-2 - TGTGCCAGCAGCTTAAGCGGGAGGGCGGGAAATGAGCAGTTCTTC CASSLSGRAGNEQFF
TRBD2 TRBJ2-7 TRBV4-1 - TGCGCCAGCAGCCAAGTGGGCGGGAGCTACGAGCAGTACTTC CASSQVGGSYEQYF
TRBD2 TRBJ2-1 TRBV6-5 - TGTGCCAGCAGGATTAGCGGGTTCTCCTACAATGAGCAGTTCTTC CASRISGFSYNEQFF
- TRBJ1-1 TRBV30 once TGTGCCTGGCTCGCCGGCTATCAGGGCACTGAAGCTTTCTTT CAWLAGYQGTEAFF
TRBD1 TRBJ1-4 TRBV11-2 - TGTGCCAGCAGTTCCACAGGGGGGCGGGAAAAACTGTTTTTT CASSSTGGREKLFF
- TRBJ1-5 TRBV18 - TGTGCCAGCTCTCAGGGGTATAGCAATCAGCCCCAGCATTTT CASSQGYSNQPQHF
TRBD1 TRBJ2-3 TRBV7-9 - TGTGCCAGCAGCATAGGACAGGGGTGGCAGTATTTT CASSIGQGWQYF
- TRBJ2-3 TRBV9 - TGTGCCAGCAGCGTCTCCAGGGGTGGGAATACGCAGTATTTT CASSVSRGGNTQYF
- TRBJ2-5 TRBV28 - TGTGCCAGCAGTTCTCCCCGGGGGGCGTCAGGAGAGACCCAGTACTTC CASSSPRGASGETQYF
- TRBJ2-7 TRBV11-2 - TGTGCCAGCAGCTTAGGGGGCGCCAGCTCCTACGAGCAGTACTTC CASSLGGASSYEQYF
TRBD1 TRBJ2-7 TRBV9 few TGTGCCAGCAGCCCCCAGGGGGAGAACGAGCAGTACTTC CASSPQGENEQYF
- TRBJ2-7 TRBV11-2 - TGTGCCAGCAGCTTATACATTGGAGACGAGCAGTACTTC CASSLYIGDEQYF
- TRBJ2-7 TRBV2 few TGTGCCAGCAGTCCACAGGGATATGACGAGCAGTACTTC CASSPQGYDEQYF
- TRBJ2-7 TRBV11-2 - TGTGCCAGCAGCTTATCCCCGACAGGCTACGAGCAGTACTTC CASSLSPTGYEQYF
- TRBJ1-6 TRBV5-1 - TGCGCCAGCAGCTTGGTAGAAGCCACCGATTCACCCCTCCACTTT CASSLVEATDSPLHF
- TRBJ2-7 TRBV9 - TGTGCCAGCAGCACAGGGGGGGCCTACGAGCAGTACTTC CASSTGGAYEQYF
- TRBJ1-4 TRBV6-1 few TGTGCCAGCAGGGGCGGGGGGGGAGAAAAACTGTTTTTT CASRGGGGEKLFF
TRBD2 TRBJ2-5 TRBV5-1 - TGCGCCAGCAGCCCCCTAGCGGGAGGTTGGGAGACCCAGTACTTC CASSPLAGGWETQYF
- TRBJ1-5 TRBV19 - TGTGCCAGTAGTAGACCCCCAAGGACAGTAGGCAATCAGCCCCAGCATTTT CASSRPPRTVGNQPQHF
- TRBJ2-3 TRBV11-3 - TGTGCCAGCAGCTTGGGGGCGGCAGATACGCAGTATTTT CASSLGAADTQYF
- TRBJ1-3 TRBV21-1 - TGTGCCCCGGGGACAGGACCTCCTGGAAACACCATATATTTT CAPGTGPPGNTIYF
- TRBJ1-4 TRBV4-2 - TGTGCCAGCAGCCAAAGCAAGTCTCCGAATGAAAAACTGTTTTTT CASSQSKSPNEKLFF
TRBD1 TRBJ1-5 TRBV7-3 once TGTGCCAGCAGTTTAAACAGGGGGCTTGGGCCCCAGCATTTT CASSLNRGLGPQHF
TRBD1 TRBJ1-4 TRBV9 - TGTGCCAGCAGCCTTCAACAGGGGCTGGGTGAAAAACTGTTTTTT CASSLQQGLGEKLFF
- TRBJ2-1 TRBV21-1 once TGTGCCGGCAGCAAAGTACTAGCGGGGGGCAATGAGCAGTTCTTC CAGSKVLAGGNEQFF
- TRBJ1-1 TRBV15 - TGTGCCACCAGCAGAGGGGGCAGGGCGAACACTGAAGCTTTCTTT CATSRGGRANTEAFF
- TRBJ2-7 TRBV7-9 - TGTGCCAGCAGCTTGGGGCTAGCGAACGAGCAGTACTTC CASSLGLANEQYF
TRBD1 TRBJ2-3 TRBV6-4 - TGTGCCAGCAGCACCGGGACAGGGAGCACAGATACGCAGTATTTT CASSTGTGSTDTQYF
TRBD1 TRBJ2-1 TRBV7-2 - TGTGCCAGCAGCCCCCGAGGGGGCCTAGCATATGAGCAGTTCTTC CASSPRGGLAYEQFF
TRBD2 TRBJ2-2 TRBV7-8 - TGTGCCAGCAGCTTAGTCCCAGCGGGAACCGCGGCCGGGGAGCTGTTTTTT CASSLVPAGTAAGELFF
- TRBJ2-5 TRBV7-2 - TGTGCCAGCAGCTTAGTCCCAGGCAGGGGGGATGGGGTCCAGTACTTC CASSLVPGRGDGVQYF
TRBD2 TRBJ2-2 TRBV4-3 - TGCGCCAGCAGCGCCTACGGCCGGGGGGCCGGGGAGCTGTTTTTT CASSAYGRGAGELFF
- TRBJ2-7 TRBV11-2 - TGTGCCAGCAGTGGACTGAGGGGAGGTTACGAGCAGTACTTC CASSGLRGGYEQYF
- TRBJ1-2 TRBV7-9 few TGTGCCAGCAGCCACTACACCTTC CASSHYTF
- TRBJ1-3 TRBV7-2 - TGTGCCAGTGAGGGAAACACCATATATTTT CASEGNTIYF
TRBD1 TRBJ1-2 TRBV6-1 few TGTGCCAGCAGTCCCAGGGGGAATGCCTATGGGGGCTACACCTTC CASSPRGNAYGGYTF
- TRBJ1-5 TRBV9 - TGTGCCAGCAGCGTCACAGTCAATCAGCCCCAGCATTTT CASSVTVNQPQHF
TRBD1 TRBJ1-2 TRBV4-2 - TGTGCCAGCAGCCAGCCAGGGAGAACAGGGGCGGACTATGGCTACACCTTC CASSQPGRTGADYGYTF
- TRBJ2-5 TRBV6-6 - TGTGCCAGCAGTCCCCGGGAGACCCAGTACTTC CASSPRETQYF
TRBD1 TRBJ1-1 TRBV7-3 - TGTGCCAGCTTGCAACAGGGACAGTTTAGATTTAGGGCTTTCTTT CASLQQGQFRFRAFF
TRBD1 TRBJ2-2 TRBV19 - TGTGCCAGTAGTGATACAGGGGGAAACACCGGGGAGCTGTTTTTT CASSDTGGNTGELFF
TRBD1 TRBJ1-1 TRBV4-1 - TGCGCCAGCAGCCACGGGACAGGGATTGAAGCTTTCTTT CASSHGTGIEAFF
- TRBJ2-7 TRBV9 - TGTGCCAGCAGCGTAGAGGGGAGGTACGAGCAGTACTTC CASSVEGRYEQYF
TRBD1 TRBJ1-5 TRBV6-6 once TGTGCCAGCAGTTACCCAGGACAGGGGAACCAGCCCCAGCATTTT CASSYPGQGNQPQHF
- TRBJ2-1 TRBV19 - TGTGCCAGTAGTACGAAGCTAGTGGTTGAGCAGTTCTTC CASSTKLVVEQFF
TRBD2 TRBJ2-2 TRBV30 - TGTGCCTGGAGTGGCGGGAGAAGAACCGGGGAGCTGTTTTTT CAWSGGRRTGELFF
TRBD2 TRBJ2-3 TRBV19 - TGTGCCAGTAGTATAGAGCGCGGGGGGAGCACAGATACGCAGTATTTT CASSIERGGSTDTQYF
- TRBJ2-7 TRBV10-1 few TGCGCCAGCAGTGTCTTGGACTCTGGCGAGCAGTACTTC CASSVLDSGEQYF
TRBD2 TRBJ2-1 TRBV10-2 - TGCGCCAGCAGCCCCGGGACTAGCGGGTCTTACAATGAGCAGTTCTTC CASSPGTSGSYNEQFF